This T cell receptor (beta chain) was identified in a study of cytomegalovirus exposure and HLA in healthy donors (dated by TCRdb to 2017 to 2019). About the full investigation: An earlier analysis of approximately 640 of the donors reported approximately 300 Gb of sequence data and some 100 million unique TCR beta sequences from some 180 million T cells. An early release covering some 640 HLA-typed donors comprised about 320 gigabases of sequencing data and tens of millions of unique TCR sequences. Of the roughly 410 genotyped donors, roughly 80% were placed in the genetic ancestry cluster associated with self-reported Caucasian donors. The study aimed to test whether signatures of past pathogen exposure could be identified by cataloging public T cell receptors. The study profiled the T cell repertoires of hundreds of subjects by immunosequencing and related them to cytomegalovirus serostatus. Besides the first cohort of 550 to 750 subjects, a separate validation cohort made up of 120 different subjects was used. The study combined high-throughput TCR immunosequencing, statistical association of individual TCRs with disease status, and machine learning to predict cytomegalovirus infection status. A later analysis re-examined previously published TCR beta repertoires from roughly 720 donors and added high-resolution HLA genotyping to investigate patterns of TCR occurrence. The later analysis used no new phenotypic data to find candidate immune exposures, relying instead on TCR beta sequences and their occurrence across donors. In an earlier analysis of several hundred of the donors, high-throughput TCR beta sequencing was used to judge whether each TCR beta V gene segment behaved as functional or pseudogenic. Donor age, sex, ethnicity and CMV serostatus were compiled alongside the repertoire data. In a later genetic analysis, genome-wide SNP genotypes for about 65% of the 666 donors were used, and that subset was treated as a discovery cohort. Every repertoire in the discovery cohort had been generated on one and the same sequencing platform. Both class I and class II loci were covered by HLA typing, at four-digit resolution. The number of donors typed differed by locus, with 629-630 for A, B, C, DRB1 and DQB1, over 500 for DQA1, about 610 for DPA1, and approximately 470 for DPB1. A few DR-DQ haplotypes were treated as single units for association and clustering because of strong linkage in the cohort. On average, roughly 250,000 unique TCR beta nucleotide sequences were sequenced per donor among a few hundred genotyped donors of the cohort, with roughly 19% of those sequences being non-productive.

The research as a whole found: A further reported finding was that TCR beta sequences accurately predicted the HLA-A and HLA-B alleles for most subjects in the first cohort. The classifier was reported to diagnose cytomegalovirus status with high specificity and sensitivity in both the original and validation cohorts. Compared with the roughly 670-donor mean, donors in an Asian-associated ancestry cluster had fewer N-insertions in productive TCRs, according to a later genetic analysis. Immune exposure information for the cohort was limited to CMV serostatus. Presence/absence analyses assumed roughly uniform sequencing depth across donors, an assumption that may not hold. In an earlier analysis of approximately 600 of the donors, most TCR beta V segments were observed in productive rearrangements about 87% or about 30% of the time, broadly matching IMGT annotations. A later analysis associated about 16,000 TCR beta sequences with specific HLA alleles at a false discovery rate of 0.05. This cohort had only TCR beta chains sequenced, and the lack of alpha or paired-chain data limited which features could be detected. A later genetic analysis associated a missense DCLRE1C variant with V-gene and J-gene trimming of TCR beta chains, and an independent cohort replicated the association. While some public TCRs were present in many individuals, most TCR sequences turned up only very rarely across donors. Because the 87-base-pair reads could not distinguish some IMGT-functional V segments, including TRBV6-2 and TRBV6-3, those segments were excluded. When HLA alleles, especially DR and DQ, strongly co-occurred, attributing TCR associations to individual alleles was difficult. Because HLA typing was unavailable for some donors at each locus, only the typed subset was used in association tests. A later analysis found that most CMV-associated TCR beta chains appeared HLA-restricted, with HLA associations seemingly driven largely by CMV exposure. In a later analysis, several top co-occurrence clusters were reported to appear linked to parvovirus B19, influenza, CMV and Epstein-Barr virus. Linkage disequilibrium might explain the correlated functional status among segregating V segments, but an unknown experimental factor could not be ruled out. According to the authors, the approach could potentially be generalized to other disease states and immunological phenotypes. A cluster of highly shared sequence variants was judged likely to represent a technical artifact of the sequencing pipeline. In a later analysis, HLA-associated TCR beta chains showed more clonal expansion and lower generation probabilities than non-associated chains that were equally common. According to a later analysis, TCR association rates differed among HLA loci, with DRB1 alleles showing the most associated TCRs and HLA-C alleles showing the fewest. In vitro tests confirmed that a few of the cytomegalovirus-associated TCR beta chains recognize cytomegalovirus antigens. The study gave a list of over 150 TCR beta chains associated with cytomegalovirus. Because counts were too low, roughly 18 rarely observed V segments, including chromosome 9 orphons, were left out of the earlier analysis of a few hundred of the donors.

The cohort consisted of fewer than 700 healthy bone marrow donors. At the time of sampling, all cohort members were nominally healthy, though unrecorded immune exposures were likely present. The donor was CMV seropositive and belonged to the group of more than 250 seropositive cohort members. Every donor gave a peripheral blood sample, and the peripheral blood mononuclear cells from that sample were used for TCR beta sequencing. Genomic DNA extraction from the blood cell samples was performed with the Qiagen DNeasy Blood Extraction Kit. This clone showed up just once. No antigen is known for it. There are no base qualities to consult, and no much larger clone falls within one base. Trimming at the junction amounts to 3 bases on V and 0 bases on J, and the germline ends lie 10 bases apart. The germline V gene gives CDR1 as SGHDT and CDR2 as YYEEEE. Spanning cysteine to phenylalanine, the CDR3 consists of 16 amino acids. Only the CDR3 DNA is retained, 48 bases long and in frame from the first base.

The library was generated by the immunoSEQ multiplex PCR assay. The multiplex PCR relied on a mix of 60 forward primers for TCR Vbeta segments and 13 reverse primers for TCR Jbeta segments. The CDR3 region of rearranged TCR beta genes was amplified from genomic DNA by a multiplex PCR assay. Amplified TCR beta libraries were sequenced as 87-base-pair reads on the Illumina HiSeq System. The paper's processing steps were these. A later analysis counted some 80 million unique TCR beta chains across the 666 repertoires, and around 9.9 million of these chains were shared by at least two donors. To remove PCR and sequencing errors, raw reads were error-corrected and collapsed into unique sequences using a nearest-neighbor algorithm that merged closely related sequences. To assign V, D and J gene segments, CDR3 sequences were aligned to IMGT reference sequences. Each retained sequence needed at least a six-nucleotide match to both a V gene segment and a J gene segment. A rearrangement counted as productive if the CDR3 had no stop codons and remained in frame with V and J, and every other rearrangement counted as non-productive. CDR3 was defined by IMGT convention, running from the second conserved V-encoded cysteine to the conserved J-encoded phenylalanine. The earlier analysis of a few hundred of the donors excluded any sequence lacking an unambiguous match to a single V gene segment. An earlier analysis of a few hundred of the donors called V segments functional above 56.7% productive rearrangements and segregating when the between-donor standard deviation exceeded 5%. To diagnose cytomegalovirus status from the catalog of TCR beta chain sequences, a statistical classification framework was built. A later analysis assigned V and J genes by comparing TCR nucleotide sequences with IMGT/GENE-DB human TR gene sequences. Using the TCRdist pipeline, a later analysis assigned CDR3 sequences along with most-parsimonious VDJ recombination scenarios. In a later analysis, each TCR beta chain was defined by its CDR3 amino acid sequence together with its V-gene family, and reads lacking a unique V-gene family were excluded. As a way to deal with suspected cross-contamination and a sequencing artifact, a later analysis dropped 450 to 600 nucleotide sequences that were highly shared and had low generation probability. For each public chain, a later analysis derived a clonal expansion index from normalized ranks of inferred template counts within each repertoire. A later analysis computed generation probabilities with a VDJ recombination model fitted to out-of-frame rearrangements, and checked the results against IGoR. A later analysis scored TCR-TCR, TCR-HLA and TCR-CMV co-occurrence with hypergeometric tests, applying a repertoire-size bias correction to TCR pairs. A later analysis estimated false discovery rates by permuting HLA or CMV assignments 20 times. In a later analysis, co-occurring TCRs were grouped using DBSCAN, with TCRdist sequence similarity added in when clustering inside HLA-allele-positive subsets. Co-occurrence clustering excluded repertoires with fewer than 30,000 or more than 120,000 public chains, plus five with anomalous nucleotide sharing. Sourced from immuneACCESS, this table was stored by TCRdb with only in-frame sequences that have V and J called. A share of the clones is absent; for the studies checked, an unresolved V gene accounts for under half, and the remainder has no known explanation. V, J and clone size are taken as reported in that table, and D and trimming were inferred from the DNA itself. The sample has around 150,000 clones on record, around 79% of them singletons. The ten largest clones represent 11% to 15% of the sample.

The source material was PBMCs. This receptor chain uses TRBV5-6 and TRBJ2-6; the D gene is not confidently resolved. The TCR originated in a middle-aged man in good health and CMV-seropositive. The nucleotide sequence reads as follows: TGTGCCAGCAGCTGGCCCAGGTACTCTGGGGCCAACGTCCTGACTTTC. Protein translation: CASSWPRYSGANVLTF.